This note documents a single T cell receptor beta chain sequence. The method was immunoSEQ multiplex PCR; TCRdb's version includes in-frame clones alone and lacks a portion of them. Of some 49,000 clones listed, 70% to 90% are singletons. These data belong to a study of PD-L1 blockade in urothelial cancer. Germline-derived CDR1 and CDR2 are SEHNR and FQNEAQ (reference sequence). The V gene end was trimmed by 8 bases and the J gene end by 4 bases; junction bases not matched to a gene: 13. This CDR3 comprises 15 residues. The J gene is TRBJ2-7, the V gene TRBV7-9, with 8 bases lining up with TRBD1. The sequence was collected from a man aged 55 to 70 with urothelial cancer. This specimen was PBMCs, taken around atezolizumab (anti-PD-L1) treatment. CDR3 DNA sequence: TGTGCCAGCGGAAAGAGACAGGGGACCGTATACGAGCAGTACTTC. Its translation is CASGKRQGTVYEQYF. The full variable domain, completed using reference TRBV7-9 and TRBJ2-7, is DTGVSQNPRHKITKRGQNVTFRCDPISEHNRLYWYRQTLGQGPEFLTYFQNEAQLEKSRLLSDRFSAERPKGSFSTLEIQRTEQGDSAMYLCASGKRQGTVYEQYFGPGTRLTVT.